A selection of T cell receptor beta chains follows, all from one sample in a study of blood T cell repertoires in COVID-19. Profiled with immunoSEQ multiplex PCR; TCRdb holds only in-frame clones, not every one. The sample lists tens of thousands of clones; 89% were seen once. Specimen: peripheral blood. The receptors here all came from a woman aged 80 or over with active COVID-19. Both conserved end residues are part of each CDR3. The D gene is left open where the match is weak. Clone size is stated in some rows and not others, as once, few, many or a class when expanded.

cdr3_nt: TGCGCCAGCAGCTTGGTATCTAACGGGGTGAACACTGAAGCTTTCTTT
cdr3_aa: CASSLVSNGVNTEAFF
clone_size: NA
v_call: TRBV5-1
j_call: TRBJ1-1
d_call: NA

cdr3_nt: TGTGCCAGCAGCCCGGGACAGGGTAGGCACGAGCAGTACTTC
cdr3_aa: CASSPGQGRHEQYF
clone_size: NA
v_call: TRBV5-4
j_call: TRBJ2-7
d_call: TRBD1

cdr3_nt: TGCAGTGCTAGTCGTAGCGGGAGATACAATGAGCAGTTCTTC
cdr3_aa: CSASRSGRYNEQFF
clone_size: NA
v_call: TRBV20-1
j_call: TRBJ2-1
d_call: TRBD2

cdr3_nt: TGCGCCAGCAGCCAAGCGGGGGGCCGGAACACCATATATTTT
cdr3_aa: CASSQAGGRNTIYF
clone_size: NA
v_call: TRBV4-1
j_call: TRBJ1-3
d_call: NA

cdr3_nt: TGTGCCACCCAGGATTACGAGCAGTACTTC
cdr3_aa: CATQDYEQYF
clone_size: NA
v_call: TRBV6-5
j_call: TRBJ2-7
d_call: NA

cdr3_nt: TGTGCCAGCAGCAGGACAGGTCCGGGAGAGACCCAGTACTTC
cdr3_aa: CASSRTGPGETQYF
clone_size: once
v_call: TRBV5-6
j_call: TRBJ2-5
d_call: TRBD1

cdr3_nt: TGTGCCAGCAGTTACAAAGGGGGAAGCCCTTATGGCTACACCTTC
cdr3_aa: CASSYKGGSPYGYTF
clone_size: NA
v_call: TRBV2
j_call: TRBJ1-2
d_call: NA

cdr3_nt: TGTGCCAGCAGCTTGCGAGGGTATCGGGCCTACGAGCAGTACTTC
cdr3_aa: CASSLRGYRAYEQYF
clone_size: few
v_call: TRBV5-6
j_call: TRBJ2-7
d_call: NA

cdr3_nt: TGTGCCAGCAGCCCGGGGGGGGAGTGGGAAGAGACCCAGTACTTC
cdr3_aa: CASSPGGEWEETQYF
clone_size: NA
v_call: TRBV11-3
j_call: TRBJ2-5
d_call: TRBD2

cdr3_nt: TGCGCCAGCAGCCTTGGACAGGCGGACGAGCAGTACTTC
cdr3_aa: CASSLGQADEQYF
clone_size: NA
v_call: TRBV4-3
j_call: TRBJ2-7
d_call: TRBD1

cdr3_nt: TGTGCCAGCAGACCGACAGGGGGCACCGGGGAGCTGTTTTTT
cdr3_aa: CASRPTGGTGELFF
clone_size: NA
v_call: TRBV28
j_call: TRBJ2-2
d_call: TRBD1

cdr3_nt: TGTGCCAGCAGTATACTAGCGGGAAGGTCCGGGGAGCTGTTTTTT
cdr3_aa: CASSILAGRSGELFF
clone_size: NA
v_call: TRBV27
j_call: TRBJ2-2
d_call: TRBD2

cdr3_nt: TGTGCCAGCAGTCCCACGCTAGCGGGGGGCACCGGGGAGCTGTTTTTT
cdr3_aa: CASSPTLAGGTGELFF
clone_size: once
v_call: TRBV27
j_call: TRBJ2-2
d_call: TRBD2

cdr3_nt: TGTGCCAGCAGCTTAGATCTTGCAGGGCTGATCAACTACGAGCAGTACTTC
cdr3_aa: CASSLDLAGLINYEQYF
clone_size: NA
v_call: TRBV7-9
j_call: TRBJ2-7
d_call: NA

cdr3_nt: TGTGCCAGCTCACCAGAAGTTACCAGGGCTTTCTTT
cdr3_aa: CASSPEVTRAFF
clone_size: NA
v_call: TRBV18
j_call: TRBJ1-1
d_call: NA

cdr3_nt: TGTGCCAGCAGTTTATCGTCGGACAGGAGGTACGAGCAGTACTTC
cdr3_aa: CASSLSSDRRYEQYF
clone_size: NA
v_call: TRBV27
j_call: TRBJ2-7
d_call: TRBD1

cdr3_nt: TGTGCCACCAGTGCCCAGATCACCGGGGAGCTGTTTTTT
cdr3_aa: CATSAQITGELFF
clone_size: NA
v_call: TRBV24-1
j_call: TRBJ2-2
d_call: NA

cdr3_nt: TGTGCCAGCAGCTTAGGGCGAGCGGGTGATCCCTACGAGCAGTACTTC
cdr3_aa: CASSLGRAGDPYEQYF
clone_size: NA
v_call: TRBV7-2
j_call: TRBJ2-7
d_call: NA

cdr3_nt: TGTGCCACCAGTCCGACAGTAACTGGAAACACCATATATTTT
cdr3_aa: CATSPTVTGNTIYF
clone_size: NA
v_call: TRBV15
j_call: TRBJ1-3
d_call: NA

cdr3_nt: TGTGCCAGTAGCTTCAGCGGGAGCGTGGGTGAGCAGTTCTTC
cdr3_aa: CASSFSGSVGEQFF
clone_size: NA
v_call: TRBV19
j_call: TRBJ2-1
d_call: TRBD2

cdr3_nt: TGTGCCAGCAGCAGAGCGGGACTCTCCTACAATGAGCAGTTCTTC
cdr3_aa: CASSRAGLSYNEQFF
clone_size: NA
v_call: TRBV9
j_call: TRBJ2-1
d_call: TRBD2

cdr3_nt: TGTGCCAGCAGCCAAGGGACTCAAACCTACGAGCAGTACTTC
cdr3_aa: CASSQGTQTYEQYF
clone_size: NA
v_call: TRBV3-1/TRBV3-2
j_call: TRBJ2-7
d_call: NA

cdr3_nt: TGCAGCGTTGAAGGGACAGGGGTCAGTTCCTACAATGAGCAGTTCTTC
cdr3_aa: CSVEGTGVSSYNEQFF
clone_size: NA
v_call: TRBV29-1
j_call: TRBJ2-1
d_call: TRBD1

cdr3_nt: TGTGCCACCAGCGGGAGGGGAGGGAATGGCTACACCTTC
cdr3_aa: CATSGRGGNGYTF
clone_size: NA
v_call: TRBV24-1
j_call: TRBJ1-2
d_call: NA

cdr3_nt: TGTGCCAGCAGTGCACACCTAGCGGGCTCCTACAATGAGCAGTTCTTC
cdr3_aa: CASSAHLAGSYNEQFF
clone_size: once
v_call: TRBV28
j_call: TRBJ2-1
d_call: TRBD2

cdr3_nt: TGTGCCAGCAGCCCACAGGCTGCTGATAATTCACCCCTCCACTTT
cdr3_aa: CASSPQAADNSPLHF
clone_size: NA
v_call: TRBV7-8
j_call: TRBJ1-6
d_call: NA

cdr3_nt: TGTGCCAGCTCCCCGGGGCGAGCGGGAGGAGGGGAGCAGTACTTC
cdr3_aa: CASSPGRAGGGEQYF
clone_size: NA
v_call: TRBV7-2
j_call: TRBJ2-7
d_call: TRBD2

cdr3_nt: TGTGCCAGCAGCGTGACCGGGTTGAGCTCCTACAATGAGCAGTTCTTC
cdr3_aa: CASSVTGLSSYNEQFF
clone_size: NA
v_call: TRBV9
j_call: TRBJ2-1
d_call: NA

cdr3_nt: TGTGCCAGCGCGGGACTAGCGGCACGCACAGATACGCAGTATTTT
cdr3_aa: CASAGLAARTDTQYF
clone_size: NA
v_call: TRBV18
j_call: TRBJ2-3
d_call: TRBD2

cdr3_nt: TGTGCCAGCAGCTTGGTGGGGGGGTTCACTGAAGCTTTCTTT
cdr3_aa: CASSLVGGFTEAFF
clone_size: NA
v_call: TRBV5-4
j_call: TRBJ1-1
d_call: NA

cdr3_nt: TGTGCCAGCAGCCAAGAAGGACTAGCGGGGTACCAAGAGACCCAGTACTTC
cdr3_aa: CASSQEGLAGYQETQYF
clone_size: NA
v_call: TRBV4-2
j_call: TRBJ2-5
d_call: TRBD2

cdr3_nt: TGTGCCACCTCGGGAGACTCTTACACAGGGGATGAGCAGTTCTTC
cdr3_aa: CATSGDSYTGDEQFF
clone_size: NA
v_call: TRBV10-3
j_call: TRBJ2-1
d_call: NA

cdr3_nt: TGTGCCTCCGGGACAGGGGTTTACAATGAGCAGTTCTTC
cdr3_aa: CASGTGVYNEQFF
clone_size: once
v_call: TRBV28
j_call: TRBJ2-1
d_call: TRBD1

cdr3_nt: TGTGCCAGCAGCTCCGAACCCAAGGGGACTAGCGGGGGCCTACTTGAGCAGTTCTTC
cdr3_aa: CASSSEPKGTSGGLLEQFF
clone_size: NA
v_call: TRBV7-2
j_call: TRBJ2-1
d_call: TRBD2

cdr3_nt: TGTGCCAGCAGCTTCTCAGGAGGGACAGGGGGCAACGCAGATACGCAGTATTTT
cdr3_aa: CASSFSGGTGGNADTQYF
clone_size: NA
v_call: TRBV7-6
j_call: TRBJ2-3
d_call: TRBD1

cdr3_nt: TGTGCCAGCAGCTTAGCGGGAGCTACGGAGCAGTTCTTC
cdr3_aa: CASSLAGATEQFF
clone_size: NA
v_call: TRBV7-2
j_call: TRBJ2-1
d_call: NA

cdr3_nt: TGTGCCAGCAGCTCAGTAACCCATAATTCACCCCTCCACTTT
cdr3_aa: CASSSVTHNSPLHF
clone_size: NA
v_call: TRBV5-4
j_call: TRBJ1-6
d_call: NA

cdr3_nt: TGTGCCAGCTCACCATCCCAGGGGAATCAGTTGAACACTGAAGCTTTCTTT
cdr3_aa: CASSPSQGNQLNTEAFF
clone_size: NA
v_call: TRBV18
j_call: TRBJ1-1
d_call: NA

cdr3_nt: TGTGCCAGTAGTATAGATCAATGGACAGACACTGAAGCTTTCTTT
cdr3_aa: CASSIDQWTDTEAFF
clone_size: NA
v_call: TRBV19
j_call: TRBJ1-1
d_call: NA

cdr3_nt: TGTGCCATCAACGGTGACCGAGGGGATACGCAGTATTTT
cdr3_aa: CAINGDRGDTQYF
clone_size: NA
v_call: TRBV10-3
j_call: TRBJ2-3
d_call: NA

cdr3_nt: TGTGCCAGCAGTTCAAGGGGAGGCTACACCTTC
cdr3_aa: CASSSRGGYTF
clone_size: NA
v_call: TRBV12-3/TRBV12-4
j_call: TRBJ1-2
d_call: NA

cdr3_nt: TGTGCCAGCAGCCAAGCCGACGGGAGCATTTACAATGAGCAGTTCTTC
cdr3_aa: CASSQADGSIYNEQFF
clone_size: NA
v_call: TRBV3-1/TRBV3-2
j_call: TRBJ2-1
d_call: NA

cdr3_nt: TGTGCCAGCAGCCAAGATCGGAGGAACACTGAAGCTTTCTTT
cdr3_aa: CASSQDRRNTEAFF
clone_size: NA
v_call: TRBV3-1/TRBV3-2
j_call: TRBJ1-1
d_call: NA

cdr3_nt: TGTGCCAGCAGTTCCCACATGAACACTGAAGCTTTCTTT
cdr3_aa: CASSSHMNTEAFF
clone_size: NA
v_call: TRBV6-2/TRBV6-3
j_call: TRBJ1-1
d_call: NA

cdr3_nt: TGTGCCAGCAGCCCTATCAGCGGGGCCGCGGGCGCCCCTAGCACAGATACGCAGTATTTT
cdr3_aa: CASSPISGAAGAPSTDTQYF
clone_size: NA
v_call: TRBV28
j_call: TRBJ2-3
d_call: TRBD2

cdr3_nt: TGTGCCAGCAGTTATGCGTACCAAGAGACCCAGTACTTC
cdr3_aa: CASSYAYQETQYF
clone_size: NA
v_call: TRBV6-5
j_call: TRBJ2-5
d_call: NA

cdr3_nt: TGTGCCAGCAGCTTAGTCTTAGGCAGGGGGCTAGAAAAGACAGATACGCAGTATTTT
cdr3_aa: CASSLVLGRGLEKTDTQYF
clone_size: NA
v_call: TRBV7-2
j_call: TRBJ2-3
d_call: TRBD1

cdr3_nt: TGTGCCAGTAGTATCACAGGGGTTTCCTACGAGCAGTACTTC
cdr3_aa: CASSITGVSYEQYF
clone_size: large
v_call: TRBV19
j_call: TRBJ2-7
d_call: TRBD1

cdr3_nt: TGTGCCAGCAGTGCCGGTAGCGGGACCGGCTACGAGCAGTACTTC
cdr3_aa: CASSAGSGTGYEQYF
clone_size: NA
v_call: TRBV6-4
j_call: TRBJ2-7
d_call: TRBD2

cdr3_nt: TGTGCCAGCAGCCCCGGGACAGGGCGATCAGGCACTGAAGCTTTCTTT
cdr3_aa: CASSPGTGRSGTEAFF
clone_size: NA
v_call: TRBV7-2
j_call: TRBJ1-1
d_call: TRBD1

cdr3_nt: TGTGCCAGTCTGTGGCCTCCGGACAGCTCTGGAAACACCATATATTTT
cdr3_aa: CASLWPPDSSGNTIYF
clone_size: NA
v_call: TRBV19
j_call: TRBJ1-3
d_call: NA

cdr3_nt: TGTGCCAGCAGCTTAGACAGGGTCAATCAGCCCCAGCATTTT
cdr3_aa: CASSLDRVNQPQHF
clone_size: once
v_call: TRBV7-2
j_call: TRBJ1-5
d_call: NA